This T cell receptor beta chain was sequenced in a study of identical twins. Carrying unique molecular identifiers, the cDNA also gained a universal primer site through template switching. MiXCR was run by TCRdb on the 5' RACE reads, yielding one entry per CDR3 protein. The sample includes 1.5 million to 2 million distinct CDR3 sequences, about 32% of them seen just once. On this clonotype: Its antigen remains unidentified.

General study results and limits: Insertion counts were lower in abundant cord blood beta clonotypes, a trend that memory repertoires did not show.

The V gene's germline CDR1 is LGHDT and CDR2 YNNKEL (reference sequence). The CDR3 totals 15 residues. Trimming cost V 1 base and J 0 bases, with 10 bases left between them. This chain joins TRBV3-1 and TRBJ2-7; D is uncertain. This TCR came from a newborn girl in good health. Sequenced input: cord blood. The CDR3 DNA follows: TGTGCCAGCAGCCAAGTATTCGGCTCCTCCTACGAGCAGTACTTC. Translation: CASSQVFGSSYEQYF.